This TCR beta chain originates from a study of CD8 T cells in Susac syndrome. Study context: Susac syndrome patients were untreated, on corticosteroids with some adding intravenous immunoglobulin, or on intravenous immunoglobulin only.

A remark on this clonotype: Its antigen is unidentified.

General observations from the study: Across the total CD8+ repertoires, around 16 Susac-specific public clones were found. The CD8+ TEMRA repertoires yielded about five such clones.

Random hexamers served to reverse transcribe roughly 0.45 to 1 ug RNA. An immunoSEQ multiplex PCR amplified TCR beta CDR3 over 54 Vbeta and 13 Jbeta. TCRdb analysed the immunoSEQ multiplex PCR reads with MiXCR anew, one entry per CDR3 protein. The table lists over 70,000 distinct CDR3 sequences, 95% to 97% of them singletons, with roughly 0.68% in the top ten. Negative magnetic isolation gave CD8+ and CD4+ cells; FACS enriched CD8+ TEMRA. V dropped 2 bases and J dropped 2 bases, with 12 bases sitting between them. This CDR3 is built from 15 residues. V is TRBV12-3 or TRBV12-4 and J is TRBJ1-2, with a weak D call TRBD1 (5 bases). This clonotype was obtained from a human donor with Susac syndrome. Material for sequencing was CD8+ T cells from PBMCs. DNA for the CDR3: TGTGCCAGCAGTTTATGGGGGAGGGCCAACTATGGCTACACCTTC. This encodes CASSLWGRANYGYTF.